The clone carrying this T cell receptor (beta chain) appeared once. Its antigen is not known. This specimen comes from a study of circulating and synovial CD4+ cells in juvenile arthritis. General study findings and limits: Diversity here was lower than in bulk blood CD4 cells.

TCRdb's copy holds only in-frame clones and misses some; the assay was immunoSEQ multiplex PCR. The sample has fewer than 40,000 clones, just under 97% seen once; the top ten hold approximately 0.17%. Unmatched junction bases numbered 2, after V lost 1 base and J lost 5 bases. The CDR3 is 16 residues long. Germline-derived CDR1 and CDR2 are SGHTA and FQGNSA. The sequenced sample consisted of CD4+ T cells from blood. The clonotype originates from a human donor with juvenile idiopathic arthritis. The chain is built from TRBV7-2 and TRBJ2-3; 14 positions match TRBD2. CDR3 sequence reads: CASSLGGLAGVDTQYF. The CDR3 nucleotides read TGTGCCAGCAGCTTAGGGGGACTAGCGGGAGTAGATACGCAGTATTTT.